The 20 T cell receptor beta chains listed next were all sequenced from one sample in a study of read filtering for tumor transcriptome and immune sequencing. This library used roughly 0.4 ug RNA and molecular barcoded adaptors spanning alpha/delta and beta/gamma chains. TCRdb analysed the reads with MiXCR anew, one entry per CDR3 protein. Found here are around 140,000 distinct CDR3 sequences, roughly 13% of them singletons; the top ten hold about 8.6%. The sample comprised a population of CD138-negative cells sorted from bone marrow. Every receptor here comes from a donor aged 40 or over with multiple myeloma.

Only a few counts were recorded for this clonotype. V and J are TRBV6-2 or TRBV6-3 and TRBJ2-7; D could derive from TRBD1 or TRBD2 (5 bases each). Germline lookup yields CDR1 MNHEY and CDR2 SVGEGT. Trimming shortened V by 3 bases and J by 8 bases, and 20 bases separated the two germline ends. The CDR3 spans 15 residues. CDR3 sequence (DNA): TGTGCCAGCAGTTATCCCGGGACGGCCGGGTACAAGCAGTACTTC. Translated: CASSYPGTAGYKQYF.

In this sample, this clonotype turned up many times. The genes are TRBV24-1 and TRBJ2-7; 7 positions match TRBD1. CDR3 size: 14 residues. The junction had 2 bases not matched to a gene; V was cut back by 3 bases and J by 1 base. From germline, CDR1 is KGHDR and CDR2 SFDVKD. The CDR3 loop is CATSDPTGSYEQYF. The CDR3 nucleotides read TGTGCCACCAGTGATCCGACAGGGTCCTACGAGCAGTACTTC.

This clonotype was seen ten or more times. V is TRBV7-3 and J is TRBJ2-3; TRBD2 might be the D (6 bases). The CDR3 is 15 residues long. V shed 3 bases and J shed 1 base, with 11 bases lying between them. Germline loops: CDR1 SGHTA, CDR2 FQGTGA. The CDR3 here is CASSFDSGGTDTQYF. Here the CDR3 DNA reads TGTGCCAGCAGCTTCGACTCGGGAGGCACAGATACGCAGTATTTT.

There are many counts of this clonotype. The chain joins TRBV27 to TRBJ2-7, with TRBD1 matching 10 bases. The CDR3 covers 14 residues. Germline loops: CDR1 MNHEY, CDR2 SMNVEV (reference sequence). The V segment lost 7 bases and the J segment 5 bases; nucleotides outside the gene matches: 8. CDR3 loop: CASTDGTGVHEQYF. The CDR3 region has the DNA TGTGCCAGCACCGATGGGACAGGGGTCCACGAGCAGTACTTC.

The chain carries TRBV7-2 and TRBJ1-5; no firm D call. The CDR3 loop spans 12 amino acids. V was shortened by 5 bases and J by 5 bases, with 7 bases between the two germline ends. Germline assignment: CDR1 SGHTA and CDR2 FQGNSA. The CDR3 loop reads CASSPRDQPQHF. CDR3 bases: TGTGCCAGCAGCCCACGGGATCAGCCCCAGCATTTT.

This clonotype occurred many times. The rearrangement joins TRBV6-4 to TRBJ2-1, with no clear D. Deletions cut 4 bases from V and 4 bases from J, with 8 bases between. This CDR3 contains 13 residues. CDR1 MRHNA and CDR2 SNTAGT come from the germline V gene. Written as DNA, the CDR3 is TGTGCCAGCAGTGTAAATTCTTACAATGAGCAGTTCTTC. Translation: CASSVNSYNEQFF.

A word on this clonotype: The missing conserved phenylalanine or tryptophan at the end of this CDR3 makes a read error likely. CDR3 DNA sequence: TGTGCCAGCGGCCCCGCCCCGGGTCGCGGGATGGGTGAGCAGTTCCTC. Amino acids: CASGPAPGRGMGEQFL. The rearrangement joins TRBV7-2 to TRBJ2-1; tentatively, D is TRBD2 (6 bases). This CDR3 comprises 16 residues. Per the germline V gene, CDR1 is SGHTA and CDR2 is FQGNSA. The V end lost 8 bases, the J end lost 9 bases, and 26 bases lay between the germline ends.

Concerning this clonotype itself: This is likely a read error, given that the CDR3 carries no conserved phenylalanine or tryptophan at its end. The chain is built from TRBV3-1 and TRBJ1-1, with 11 bases aligning to TRBD1. Germline loops: CDR1 LGHDT, CDR2 YNNKEL (reference sequence). Unmatched junction bases numbered 4, after V lost 5 bases and J lost 5 bases. This CDR3 is built from 14 residues. The CDR3 loop reads CASSGRDRGTEAFY. CDR3 DNA sequence: TGTGCCAGCAGCGGCCGGGACAGGGGGACTGAAGCTTTCTAT.

This clonotype appeared many times. The rearrangement joins TRBV10-3 to TRBJ2-5, with TRBD1 identical over 8 bases. CDR3 length equals 12 residues. The V segment lost 8 bases and the J segment 5 bases; nucleotides outside the gene matches: 4. The germline V gene has CDR1 ENHRY and CDR2 SYGVKD. The DNA of the CDR3 is TGTGCCATCGCTGGACAGGGTGAGACCCAGTACTTC. Protein: CAIAGQGETQYF.

As to this clonotype: This may be a read error, as it is one base from a much larger clone. The chain combines TRBV6-1 with TRBJ2-3, with a tentative D call TRBD1 (6 bases). This CDR3 contains 12 residues. Germline CDR1 MNHNS, CDR2 SASEGT. The CDR3 DNA reads as TGTGCCAGCAGTTCTCACAGGGATACGCAGTTTTTT. It codes for CASSSHRDTQFF.

In its sample, this clonotype was seen many times. The chain uses TRBV25-1 and TRBJ1-1; D not resolved. This CDR3 has 12 residues. With 2 bases removed from V and 8 bases from J, the gap between germline ends came to 9 bases. Germline CDR1 and CDR2: MGHDK and SYGVNS. The CDR3 sequence: CASSEGGLEAFF. In nucleotides, the CDR3 is TGTGCCAGCAGTGAAGGCGGGCTCGAAGCTTTCTTT.

Regarding this clonotype: A far larger clone is only one base removed, so a read error is likely. V and J are TRBV10-3 and TRBJ2-1, with D possibly TRBD2 on 6 matching bases. V was pared by 2 bases and J by 0 bases, with 8 bases between. The CDR3 covers 15 residues. Germline lookup yields CDR1 ENHRY and CDR2 SYGVKD. CDR3 DNA sequence: TGTGCCATCAGTGAGGACGGGAGCTCCTACAATGAGCAGTTCTTC. Translation: CAISEDGSSYNEQFF.

This clonotype was seen repeatedly, ten times or more. The V and J genes are TRBV27 and TRBJ2-7, with a possible D match to TRBD1 (6 bases). CDR3 length equals 16 residues. CDR1 MNHEY and CDR2 SMNVEV come from the germline V gene (reference sequence). The V end lost 0 bases, the J end lost 2 bases, and 14 bases lay between the germline ends. The CDR3 protein is CASSLSGAGAAYEQYF. Here the CDR3 DNA reads TGTGCCAGCAGTTTATCGGGGGCCGGGGCCGCCTACGAGCAGTACTTC.

This clonotype was detected only a few times. The V gene is TRBV5-1, the J gene TRBJ1-2; no clear D. This CDR3 comprises 13 residues. The V gene's germline CDR1 is SGHRS and CDR2 YFSETQ. The V end was cut by 1 base, the J end by 6 bases, with 10 bases between. The CDR3 coding sequence is TGCGCCAGCAGCTTGAGGTGGTCGGATGGCTACACCTTC. As protein: CASSLRWSDGYTF. Looking up the rest from reference TRBV5-1 and TRBJ1-2 gives the full variable domain: KAGVTQTPRYLIKTRGQQVTLSCSPISGHRSVSWYQQTPGQGLQFLFEYFSETQRNKGNFPGRFSGRQFSNSRSEMNVSTLELGDSALYLCASSLRWSDGYTFGSGTRLTVV.

This clonotype was seen repeatedly, ten times or more. V gene TRBV14 combines with J gene TRBJ2-1; 11 bases align to TRBD2. Per the germline V gene, CDR1 is SGHDN and CDR2 is FVKESK. With V trimmed by 1 base and J by 7 bases, 9 bases remained unmatched. The CDR3 sequence is 17 residues long. The CDR3 is CASSQGFSGRALNEQFF. For the CDR3, the DNA is TGTGCCAGCAGCCAAGGATTTAGCGGGAGGGCCCTTAATGAGCAGTTCTTC.

This clonotype was seen at least ten times. The V call is TRBV7-2, the J call TRBJ2-2; 7 nucleotides match TRBD1. The CDR3 is made up of 15 amino acids. V was clipped by 1 base and J by 6 bases; unmatched bases: 5. Germline assignment: CDR1 SGHTA and CDR2 FQGNSA. CDR3: CASSLVADRAGELFF. The CDR3 bases are TGTGCCAGCAGCTTAGTGGCCGACAGGGCCGGGGAGCTGTTTTTT.

The chain couples TRBV11-2 to TRBJ2-7; 8 bases agree with TRBD2. The CDR3 contains 14 residues. J was trimmed by 3 bases and V by 5 bases; bases with no gene match: 6. CDR1 is SGHAT, CDR2 FQNNGV, per germline. The chain's CDR3 is CASSPSGGGYEQYF. The CDR3 coding sequence is TGTGCCAGCAGCCCCTCGGGAGGGGGCTACGAGCAGTACTTC.

This clonotype was found many times. The chain carries TRBV29-1 and TRBJ1-1; 11 bases agree with TRBD1. The CDR3 loop spans 13 amino acids. Germline V CDR1 and CDR2: SQVTM, ANQGSEA. Germline trimming cut 7 bases from V and 5 bases from J; bases unmatched to any gene: 6. The CDR3 nucleotides are TGCAGCGGTCGGACAGGGGGCGGGACTGAAGCTTTCTTT. This gives the protein CSGRTGGGTEAFF.

This clonotype was seen at least ten times. The rearrangement links TRBV4-3 to TRBJ1-4; D call uncertain. V lost 0 bases and J 10 bases, leaving 6 bases between the germline ends. Per the germline V gene, CDR1 is LGHNA and CDR2 is YSLEER. The CDR3 has 12 residues. Written as DNA, the CDR3 is TGCGCCAGCAGCCAAGAGGTGGGAAAACTGTTTTTT. Its translation: CASSQEVGKLFF.

This clonotype was seen at least ten times. The V gene is TRBV12-3 or TRBV12-4, the J gene TRBJ2-6; 16 nucleotides match TRBD2. This CDR3 spans 19 amino acids. V was pared by 4 bases and J by 1 base, with 4 bases of the junction left unmatched. The CDR3 nucleotides read TGTGCCAGCAGTTCCGGGACTAGCGGGAGGGCGTCTGGGGCCAACGTCCTGACTTTC. Protein product: CASSSGTSGRASGANVLTF.